Listed here are 29 T cell receptor beta chains from one sample, sequenced in a study of shared clonotypes between healthy human individuals. Assay used: immunoSEQ multiplex PCR; TCRdb lists only in-frame clones, some missing. The data contain about 510,000 clones, around 79% of them singletons. The sequenced sample consisted of PBMCs. The receptors here all came from a woman in her thirties or forties in good health. Some clones in this sample may be carry-over from other donors' samples.

The chain combines TRBV27 with TRBJ1-1; perhaps TRBD1 as D (5 bases). CDR1 MNHEY and CDR2 SMNVEV come from the germline V gene (reference sequence). Trimming took off 1 base at V and 0 bases at J, with 9 bases between the two ends. The CDR3 spans 15 residues. The CDR3 DNA reads TGTGCCAGCAGTTTATTGGGCAGGGTGAACACTGAAGCTTTCTTT. It yields the protein CASSLLGRVNTEAFF.

A note on this clone: A read error is likely here: a far larger clone is one base away. This chain connects TRBV7-9 to TRBJ2-1; 7 nucleotides agree with TRBD2. Germline CDR1 SEHNR, CDR2 FQNEAQ (reference sequence). The CDR3 totals 13 residues. J was trimmed by 2 bases and V by 5 bases; bases with no gene match: 0. The DNA of the CDR3 is TGTGCCAGCAGCGCGGGGGCCTACAATGAGCAGTTCTTC. Residues: CASSAGAYNEQFF.

The chain couples TRBV28 to TRBJ2-5; TRBD1 or TRBD2 may be the D gene (6 bases each). Between the trimmed V and J ends, which lost 3 bases and 7 bases, there was a span of 12 bases. Germline lookup yields CDR1 MDHEN and CDR2 SYDVKM. The CDR3 has 13 amino acids. CDR3 amino acids: CASSFGGRGTQYF. In DNA form, the CDR3 reads TGTGCCAGCAGTTTTGGGGGGCGGGGGACCCAGTACTTC.

The chain carries TRBV7-8 and TRBJ1-5; 8 bases fit TRBD1. J lost 0 bases, V lost 8 bases, and 12 bases had no gene match. Germline CDR1 and CDR2: SGHVS and FQNEAQ. CDR3 length: 17 amino acids. CDR3 region: CASGLTGGLNSNQPQHF. The CDR3 DNA follows: TGTGCCAGCGGTCTTACAGGGGGATTGAATAGCAATCAGCCCCAGCATTTT.

J is TRBJ2-7 and V is TRBV4-1; 11 bases line up with TRBD2. Trimming cost V 5 bases and J 3 bases; bases outside gene matches: 3. This CDR3 contains 14 residues. Per the germline V gene, CDR1 is MGHRA and CDR2 is YSYEKL. The CDR3 loop is CASSRLAGSYEQYF. The CDR3 DNA follows: TGCGCCAGCAGCAGACTAGCGGGGAGCTACGAGCAGTACTTC.

This clone occurred a few times. The chain has TRBV5-4 and TRBJ1-3; D possibly corresponds to TRBD1 (6 bases). Trimming took off 4 bases at V and 2 bases at J, with 13 bases between the two ends. The V gene's germline CDR1 is SGHNT and CDR2 YYREEE (reference sequence). The CDR3 runs 15 residues. DNA of the CDR3: TGTGCCAGCAGCCGAGCGGGGGGGCCTGGAAACACCATATATTTT. It is translated as CASSRAGGPGNTIYF.

This chain connects TRBV19 to TRBJ1-5; D gene ambiguous. The CDR3 length is 15 residues. Trimming cost V 1 base and J 2 bases, with 9 bases left between them. Germline V lookup: CDR1 LNHDA, CDR2 SQIVND (reference sequence). The DNA of the CDR3 is TGTGCCAGTAGTATAGTTCTGGCAGGCAATCAGCCCCAGCATTTT. It encodes CASSIVLAGNQPQHF. The full variable domain, with the rest looked up from reference TRBV19 and TRBJ1-5, is DGGITQSPKYLFRKEGQNVTLSCEQNLNHDAMYWYRQDPGQGLRLIYYSQIVNDFQKGDIAEGYSVSREKKESFPLTVTSAQKNPTAFYLCASSIVLAGNQPQHFGDGTRLSIL.

The rearrangement joins TRBV11-2 to TRBJ2-3, with 10 bases that match TRBD2. V lost 0 bases, J lost 6 bases, and 9 bases stayed unmatched. The CDR3 is 17 residues long. Germline-derived CDR1 and CDR2 are SGHAT and FQNNGV. As DNA, the CDR3 is TGTGCCAGCAGCTTAGATCTTGAGCGGGAGGGCTGGGATACGCAGTATTTT. This codes for CASSLDLEREGWDTQYF.

The gene calls are TRBV5-5 and TRBJ2-5; 8 nucleotides line up with TRBD2. Germline assignment: CDR1 SGHKS and CDR2 YYEKEE (reference sequence). The CDR3 totals 15 residues. With 1 base clipped from V and 0 bases from J, the junction kept 2 bases outside the gene matches. CDR3 residues: CASSLLAGNQETQYF. CDR3 DNA sequence: TGTGCCAGCAGCTTGCTAGCGGGTAACCAAGAGACCCAGTACTTC.

This chain joins TRBV10-3 and TRBJ2-3; 7 bases fit TRBD1. Germline V gives CDR1 ENHRY, CDR2 SYGVKD. There are 15 residues in the CDR3. V lost 3 bases and J lost 0; bases outside the gene matches: 3. CDR3 sequence (DNA): TGTGCCATCAGTGACACAGGGGAAAGCACAGATACGCAGTATTTT. Translated, it gives CAISDTGESTDTQYF.

The chain carries TRBV5-1 and TRBJ2-3; D gene uncertain. V gave up 0 bases and J gave up 11 bases, with 7 bases separating them. Per germline, CDR1 SGHRS and CDR2 YFSETQ. There are 11 residues in the CDR3. DNA for the CDR3: TGCGCCAGCAGCTTGGGCACGGAGCAGTATTTT. It codes for CASSLGTEQYF. Full variable domain (rest looked up from reference TRBV5-1 and TRBJ2-3): KAGVTQTPRYLIKTRGQQVTLSCSPISGHRSVSWYQQTPGQGLQFLFEYFSETQRNKGNFPGRFSGRQFSNSRSEMNVSTLELGDSALYLCASSLGTEQYFGPGTRLTVL.

This chain links TRBV6-5 with TRBJ2-2; the match to TRBD1 covers 11 bases. Germline CDR1 reads MNHEY; CDR2 reads SVGAGI. This CDR3 is built from 14 residues. Trimming at V came to 7 bases and at J to 4 bases, leaving 2 bases not matched to a gene. CDR3 sequence (DNA): TGTGCCAGCACGGGACAGGGGGGCACCGGGGAGCTGTTTTTT. It codes for CASTGQGGTGELFF.

The chain uses TRBV18 and TRBJ2-2; 9 positions match TRBD1. The CDR3 contains 14 residues. With V trimmed by 4 bases and J by 5 bases, 2 bases remained unmatched. Looked up from germline, CDR1 is KGHSH and CDR2 is LQKENI. The CDR3 spells CASSQDRGTGELFF. CDR3 bases: TGTGCCAGCTCACAGGACAGGGGAACCGGGGAGCTGTTTTTT.

The rearrangement links TRBV5-1 to TRBJ1-5, with 9 bases lining up with TRBD1. The V gene's germline CDR1 is SGHRS and CDR2 YFSETQ. J gave up 5 bases and V 3 bases, and 3 bases lay outside the gene matches. The CDR3 is made up of 14 amino acids. CDR3 nucleotide sequence: TGCGCCAGCAGCTCGACAGGGGGAGATCAGCCCCAGCATTTT. Translated, it gives CASSSTGGDQPQHF.

V is TRBV19 and J is TRBJ1-5, with 7 bases lining up with TRBD1. The CDR3 length is 13 residues. Trimming took 9 bases from V and 5 from J; bases not matched to a gene: 7. CDR1 and CDR2 (germline): LNHDA, SQIVND (reference sequence). CDR3 sequence: CASMTGNDQPQHF. DNA for the CDR3: TGTGCCAGCATGACAGGGAATGATCAGCCCCAGCATTTT.

This chain links TRBV21-1 with TRBJ2-1; no check of the table's D call, TRBD2, against the DNA was made. TRBV21-1 corresponds to a pseudogene. The CDR3 has 16 residues. The CDR3 DNA reads as TGTGCCAGCAGCAAATCTGGGACTAGCGGCTACAATGAGCAGTTCTTC. This gives the protein CASSKSGTSGYNEQFF.

This sequence joins TRBV7-2 and TRBJ2-2; tentative D call: TRBD2 (5 bases). Germline V gene sequence: CDR1 SGHTA, CDR2 FQGNSA. CDR3 length: 16 amino acids. The germline V and J ends were trimmed by 5 bases and 4 bases, with 17 bases remaining between them. The CDR3 DNA reads TGTGCCAGCAGCCCCTCCGTGGTAGCGCGCACCGGGGAGCTGTTTTTT. It is translated as CASSPSVVARTGELFF. Variable domain in full (rest from reference TRBV7-2 and TRBJ2-2): GAGVSQSPSNKVTEKGKDVELRCDPISGHTALYWYRQSLGQGLEFLIYFQGNSAPDKSGLPSDRFSAERTGGSVSTLTIQRTQQEDSAVYLCASSPSVVARTGELFFGEGSRLTVL.

The V and J genes are TRBV19 and TRBJ1-4; tentative D call: TRBD1 (6 bases). From germline, CDR1 is LNHDA and CDR2 SQIVND (reference sequence). This CDR3 spans 14 amino acids. V shed 5 bases and J shed 2 bases, with 9 bases lying between them. The CDR3 bases are TGTGCCAGTAGTGTCCAGGGGACTAATGAAAAACTGTTTTTT. The encoded protein is CASSVQGTNEKLFF.

The rearrangement uses TRBV4-2 and TRBJ2-1; D unresolved. The germline V gene encodes CDR1 LGHNA and CDR2 YNFKEQ. Trimming took off 4 bases at V and 6 bases at J, with 16 bases between the two ends. This CDR3 is built from 15 residues. In nucleotides, the CDR3 is TGTGCCAGCAGCCCTGGATACTCCACGGGCAATGAGCAGTTCTTC. Its protein is CASSPGYSTGNEQFF.

This clone appeared a few times. The chain is built from TRBV5-5 and TRBJ2-3; D is unresolved. V was trimmed by 1 base and J by 1 base, leaving 10 bases between them. The CDR3 has 15 residues. In germline, CDR1 is SGHKS, CDR2 YYEKEE (reference sequence). CDR3 DNA sequence: TGTGCCAGCAGCTTGTCCCTAGGCCGCACAGATACGCAGTATTTT. Amino acids: CASSLSLGRTDTQYF.

As for this clone: Other DNA sequences of this sample code for an identical CDR3. The chain links TRBV19 to TRBJ1-2; a possible D gene is TRBD1 (5 bases). Germline V CDR1 and CDR2: LNHDA, SQIVND (reference sequence). CDR3 length: 14 amino acids. Trimming took 3 bases from V and 5 from J, leaving 13 bases between them. CDR3 amino acids: CASSIQGAGYGYTF. DNA of the CDR3: TGTGCCAGTAGTATCCAGGGCGCCGGGTATGGCTACACCTTC.

The J gene is TRBJ2-5, the V gene TRBV7-9; 8 bases match TRBD1. The CDR3 is 15 residues long. Looked up from germline, CDR1 is SEHNR and CDR2 is FQNEAQ (reference sequence). Germline trimming cut 1 base from V and 5 bases from J; bases unmatched to any gene: 6. The CDR3 spells CASSLGTGSVETQYF. CDR3 in DNA: TGTGCCAGCAGCTTAGGGACAGGGTCAGTGGAGACCCAGTACTTC.

The V call is TRBV19, the J call TRBJ2-2; D is unclear. CDR1 LNHDA and CDR2 SQIVND come from the germline V gene (reference sequence). V shed 9 bases and J shed 0 bases, with 11 bases lying between them. This CDR3 comprises 14 residues. The CDR3 loop is CASRHDTNTGELFF. In DNA, the CDR3 is TGTGCCAGCAGACACGATACGAACACCGGGGAGCTGTTTTTT.

This clone was found many times. The chain has TRBV19 and TRBJ2-2, with 13 nucleotides matching TRBD2. The CDR3 covers 17 residues. Unmatched junction bases numbered 10, after V lost 6 bases and J lost 6 bases. Germline lookup yields CDR1 LNHDA and CDR2 SQIVND (reference sequence). In DNA form, the CDR3 reads TGTGCCAGTAGGGATCCCGGACTAGCGGGAGTGTCCGGGGAGCTGTTTTTT. This gives the protein CASRDPGLAGVSGELFF.

This chain links TRBV21-1 with TRBJ1-1. TRBV21-1 is noted as a pseudogene. CDR3 size: 15 residues. CDR3 sequence reads: CASSKGAGIDTEAFF. CDR3 in DNA: TGTGCCAGCAGCAAAGGGGCGGGAATCGACACTGAAGCTTTCTTT.

The CDR3 bases are TGTGCCAGCAGTCTCGGAGCCCGCGGTACGCAGTATTTT. Translating gives CASSLGARGTQYF. The V call is TRBV28, the J call TRBJ2-3; D uncertain. CDR3 size: 13 residues. Trimming cost V 5 bases and J 8 bases, with 14 bases left between them. The germline V gene encodes CDR1 MDHEN and CDR2 SYDVKM.

The CDR3 sequence: CASSLASSGVSYEQYF. In DNA, the CDR3 is TGCGCCAGCAGCTTGGCCTCTAGCGGGGTTTCCTACGAGCAGTACTTC. The chain combines TRBV5-1 with TRBJ2-7; 9 bases are shared with TRBD2. Germline V lookup: CDR1 SGHRS, CDR2 YFSETQ. J was trimmed by 1 base and V by 0 bases; bases with no gene match: 5. CDR3 length: 16 amino acids.

The chain employs TRBV19 and TRBJ2-1; D gene unclear. Trimming pared 0 bases from V and 14 bases from J, leaving 14 bases between. The CDR3 consists of 13 residues. In germline, CDR1 is LNHDA, CDR2 SQIVND (reference sequence). CDR3 region: CASSIDIGSVKFF. CDR3 DNA sequence: TGTGCCAGTAGTATAGATATCGGGTCTGTGAAGTTCTTC.

The V gene is TRBV28, the J gene TRBJ1-4; the match to TRBD1 covers 7 bases. The CDR3 covers 14 residues. J gave up 8 bases and V 6 bases, and 9 bases lay outside the gene matches. Germline lookup yields CDR1 MDHEN and CDR2 SYDVKM. Written as DNA, the CDR3 is TGTGCCAGCAGGTCAGGGGGATCGGCGGAAAAACTGTTTTTT. It translates to CASRSGGSAEKLFF.